These 31 T cell receptor beta chains originate from one sample sequenced in a study of T cell responses to AZD1222 COVID-19 vaccine. Some clones are missing from TCRdb's copy, which holds only in-frame ones; the method was immunoSEQ multiplex PCR. Here the sample spans 70,000 or so clones, roughly 83% being singletons. Specimen: peripheral blood, collected 28 days after the second AZD1222 dose. These TCRs come from an adult who received the AZD1222 COVID-19 vaccine.

The table lists this clone with a count of one. This sequence joins TRBV14 and TRBJ2-5; D perhaps matches TRBD1 (6 bases). The CDR3 consists of 15 residues. V was pared by 3 bases and J by 5 bases, with 16 bases between. CDR1 SGHDN and CDR2 FVKESK come from the germline V gene. The CDR3 coding sequence is TGTGCCAGCAGCCAGGAGACCACAGGGTTCGAGACCCAGTACTTC. Its translation: CASSQETTGFETQYF.

The V call is TRBV11-3, the J call TRBJ2-5; possibly TRBD1 or TRBD2 for D (7 bases each). V dropped 0 bases and J dropped 2 bases, with 19 bases sitting between them. The CDR3 runs to 18 residues. The germline CDR1 and CDR2 sequences are SGHNT and YENEEA. The CDR3 region is CASSLDQGGSGKQETQYF. Here the CDR3 DNA reads TGTGCCAGCAGCTTAGATCAGGGGGGAAGCGGGAAACAAGAGACCCAGTACTTC. Based on the CDR3 plus reference TRBV11-3 and TRBJ2-5, the full variable domain is EAGVVQSPRYKIIEKKQPVAFWCNPISGHNTLYWYLQNLGQGPELLIRYENEEAVDDSQLPKDRFSAERLKGVDSTLKIQPAELGDSAVYLCASSLDQGGSGKQETQYFGPGTRLLVL.

The chain joins TRBV27 to TRBJ2-1; D perhaps matches TRBD2 (5 bases). The length of the CDR3 is 14 residues. The V gene's germline CDR1 is MNHEY and CDR2 SMNVEV (reference sequence). Trimming pared 5 bases from V and 9 bases from J, leaving 17 bases between. This CDR3 is CASSQNPLGGEQFF. The CDR3 nucleotides are TGTGCCAGCAGTCAGAACCCTTTAGGAGGTGAGCAGTTCTTC.

The chain uses TRBV2 and TRBJ2-5; TRBD2 matches 9 bases. In germline, CDR1 is SNHLY, CDR2 FYNNEI. This CDR3 is 16 amino acids long. V trimming: 2 bases; J trimming: 5 bases; junction bases outside the gene matches: 9. The CDR3: CASSERGGAGLETQYF. The CDR3 DNA sequence: TGTGCCAGCAGTGAACGCGGGGGGGCCGGGCTGGAGACCCAGTACTTC.

This clone was seen more than once but under ten times. The CDR3 spells CASSQDGGGGAETQYF. As DNA, the CDR3 is TGCGCCAGCAGCCAAGATGGAGGTGGGGGAGCAGAGACCCAGTACTTC. The chain links TRBV4-1 to TRBJ2-5, with D perhaps being TRBD1 or TRBD2 (5 bases each). Deletions cut 0 bases from V and 4 bases from J, with 15 bases between. In germline, CDR1 is MGHRA, CDR2 YSYEKL. This CDR3 spans 16 amino acids.

This clone was seen once. The chain is built from TRBV19 and TRBJ2-1, with D unresolved. This CDR3 spans 15 amino acids. V dropped 3 bases and J dropped 7 bases, with 16 bases sitting between them. Germline V gene sequence: CDR1 LNHDA, CDR2 SQIVND (reference sequence). The CDR3 region is CASSILKTGLNEQFF. CDR3 sequence (DNA): TGTGCCAGTAGTATTTTGAAGACGGGTCTTAATGAGCAGTTCTTC.

By sample share, this clone is large. The V call is TRBV5-4, the J call TRBJ2-3; D gene uncertain. The germline V gene encodes CDR1 SGHNT and CDR2 YYREEE (reference sequence). Trimming shortened V by 2 bases and J by 0 bases, and 4 bases separated the two germline ends. CDR3 length: 13 amino acids. The CDR3 region is CASSLWSTDTQYF. Here the CDR3 DNA reads TGTGCCAGCAGCTTATGGAGCACAGATACGCAGTATTTT.

V and J are TRBV19 and TRBJ2-2, with 7 bases matching TRBD2. The CDR3 runs 16 residues. Germline CDR1 and CDR2: LNHDA and SQIVND (reference sequence). V shed 6 bases, J shed 6 bases, and the junction held 13 bases outside the gene matches. The CDR3 sequence: CASSSAGGVLAGELFF. The CDR3 DNA reads TGTGCCAGTAGCAGTGCTGGGGGGGTCTTGGCCGGGGAGCTGTTTTTT.

This chain connects TRBV5-1 to TRBJ2-7; D uncertain. Germline CDR1 is SGHRS and CDR2 is YFSETQ. This CDR3 spans 16 amino acids. Between the trimmed V and J ends, which lost 4 bases and 3 bases, there was a span of 20 bases. The CDR3 sequence is CASSLEPEIRGYEQYF. The DNA of the CDR3 is TGCGCCAGCAGCCTGGAGCCGGAGATCAGAGGCTACGAGCAGTACTTC.

V is TRBV5-1 and J is TRBJ1-2; 8 bases fit TRBD1. V dropped 2 bases and J dropped 5; count of bases not matched to a gene: 8. This CDR3 is 15 amino acids long. CDR1 SGHRS and CDR2 YFSETQ come from the germline V gene. The CDR3 sequence: CASSLTGQGGYGYTF. CDR3 coding DNA: TGCGCCAGCAGCTTAACAGGACAGGGAGGGTATGGCTACACCTTC.

This chain joins TRBV27 and TRBJ1-2; weak D call: TRBD1 (5 bases). Germline CDR1 is MNHEY and CDR2 is SMNVEV (reference sequence). The CDR3 extends over 14 amino acids. V was trimmed by 3 bases and J by 0 bases, leaving 8 bases between them. The CDR3 DNA reads as TGTGCCAGCAGTTTGACAGCAGCTAACTATGGCTACACCTTC. This translates into CASSLTAANYGYTF.

This chain links TRBV5-1 with TRBJ1-1, with 8 bases fitting TRBD1. V shed 4 bases, J shed 7 bases, and the junction held 9 bases outside the gene matches. The CDR3 is 14 residues long. CDR1 is SGHRS, CDR2 YFSETQ, per germline. CDR3 sequence: CASSPVAGGFEAFF. In nucleotides, the CDR3 is TGCGCCAGCAGCCCGGTTGCAGGGGGCTTTGAAGCTTTCTTT.

This sequence joins TRBV5-1 and TRBJ2-1; 7 bases map to TRBD2. The V gene end was trimmed by 4 bases and the J gene end by 3 bases; junction bases not matched to a gene: 10. Germline V gene sequence: CDR1 SGHRS, CDR2 YFSETQ. There are 16 residues in the CDR3. The CDR3 DNA follows: TGCGCCAGCAGCCCTCAGGAGTGGGGGGGCTACAATGAGCAGTTCTTC. Translating gives CASSPQEWGGYNEQFF.

The CDR3 DNA reads TGTGCCAGCAGCCATCCGGTCGGGCCCCAGCATTTT. Its protein is CASSHPVGPQHF. The rearrangement links TRBV7-2 to TRBJ1-5; D remains ambiguous. CDR3 size: 12 residues. The germline gives CDR1 SGHTA, CDR2 FQGNSA. Trimming left V 5 bases short and J 9 bases short, with 11 bases between.

This clone was seen a single time. The chain carries TRBV5-1 and TRBJ2-1, with a possible D match to TRBD2 (5 bases). Germline V gives CDR1 SGHRS, CDR2 YFSETQ. This CDR3 has 14 residues. Trimming cost V 1 base and J 5 bases, with 10 bases left between them. The CDR3 here is CASSLKSGNNEQFF. CDR3 sequence (DNA): TGCGCCAGCAGCTTGAAGAGCGGAAACAATGAGCAGTTCTTC.

The V call is TRBV7-9, the J call TRBJ2-7, with D tentatively TRBD1 (6 bases). Germline values: CDR1 SEHNR, CDR2 FQNEAQ (reference sequence). The CDR3 has 13 amino acids. Trimming stripped 8 bases from V and 2 bases from J, with 13 bases between. CDR3 bases: TGTGCCAGCGAACAGACAGGCACCTACGAGCAGTACTTC. Translating it yields CASEQTGTYEQYF. Supplemented by reference TRBV7-9 and TRBJ2-7, the full variable domain reads DTGVSQNPRHKITKRGQNVTFRCDPISEHNRLYWYRQTLGQGPEFLTYFQNEAQLEKSRLLSDRFSAERPKGSFSTLEIQRTEQGDSAMYLCASEQTGTYEQYFGPGTRLTVT.

The chain has TRBV15 and TRBJ1-2; D may be TRBD1 (5 bases). The CDR3 runs to 15 residues. The germline gives CDR1 LNHNV, CDR2 YYDKDF (reference sequence). The ends were cut back, 3 bases at V and 8 bases at J, with 19 bases in the middle. CDR3 loop: CATSSGANGFRGYTF. CDR3 nucleotide sequence: TGTGCCACCAGCAGCGGGGCTAACGGGTTCCGGGGCTACACCTTC.

This clone was observed a few times. The chain couples TRBV13 to TRBJ2-5, with D possibly being TRBD1 or TRBD2 (5 bases each). Trimming pared 2 bases from V and 5 bases from J, leaving 15 bases between. Germline V lookup: CDR1 PRHDT, CDR2 FYEKMQ (reference sequence). The CDR3 runs 15 residues. This CDR3 reads CASSLWRHEGETQYF. In DNA, the CDR3 is TGTGCCAGCAGCTTATGGCGACACGAGGGGGAGACCCAGTACTTC.

The chain is built from TRBV29-1 and TRBJ1-2; D ambiguous. There are 11 residues in the CDR3. The V end was cut by 7 bases, the J end by 11 bases, with 17 bases between. CDR1 is SQVTM and CDR2 is ANQGSEA in the germline V gene. Here the CDR3 reads CSAHVGEAYTF. CDR3 bases: TGCAGCGCCCACGTCGGAGAGGCGTACACCTTC.

The CDR3 loop reads CASSPRQGDYGYTF. CDR3 DNA: TGTGCCAGCAGTCCTAGACAGGGGGACTATGGCTACACCTTC. V is TRBV25-1 and J is TRBJ1-2, with TRBD1 identical over 9 bases. This CDR3 contains 14 residues. The V and J ends lost 5 bases and 3 bases, in that order; junction bases with no gene match: 4. Germline CDR1 MGHDK, CDR2 SYGVNS.

The J gene is TRBJ2-7, the V gene TRBV3-1 (or the pseudogene TRBV3-2); D remains unclear. The V end was cut by 4 bases, the J end by 3 bases, with 16 bases between. The CDR3 has 15 residues. CDR1 LGHDT and CDR2 YNNKEL come from the germline V gene (reference sequence). CDR3 protein: CASSPENRANYEQYF. The CDR3 DNA is TGTGCCAGCAGCCCCGAGAACAGAGCCAACTACGAGCAGTACTTC.

The chain is built from TRBV2 and TRBJ2-3, with D unresolved. V shed 5 bases and J shed 0 bases, with 6 bases lying between them. From germline, CDR1 is SNHLY and CDR2 FYNNEI. CDR3 length equals 13 residues. CDR3 in DNA: TGTGCCAGCAGTTTGGACAGCACAGATACGCAGTATTTT. Amino acid sequence: CASSLDSTDTQYF.

This clone showed up just once. The J gene is TRBJ1-5, the V gene TRBV10-3, with a possible D match to TRBD1 (5 bases). The V end was cut by 3 bases, the J end by 4 bases, with 10 bases between. This CDR3 has 14 amino acids. Per the germline V gene, CDR1 is ENHRY and CDR2 is SYGVKD. This CDR3 is CAISDGTGNQPQHF. CDR3 DNA: TGTGCCATCAGTGATGGGACGGGTAATCAGCCCCAGCATTTT.

The rearrangement links TRBV7-9 to TRBJ2-4; D is uncertain. With 1 base removed from V and 11 bases from J, the gap between germline ends came to 6 bases. CDR3 length: 11 residues. Germline CDR1 is SEHNR and CDR2 is FQNEAQ (reference sequence). The CDR3 sequence: CASSLGAFQYF. CDR3 DNA sequence: TGTGCCAGCAGCTTAGGGGCATTTCAGTACTTC.

This clone was detected only once. The chain carries TRBV5-1 and TRBJ2-7; D unresolved. Trimming stripped 1 base from V and 6 bases from J, with 17 bases between. Germline values: CDR1 SGHRS, CDR2 YFSETQ. CDR3 size: 15 residues. The CDR3 region is CASSLSTVSVVEQYF. In DNA form, the CDR3 reads TGCGCCAGCAGCTTGTCTACAGTTTCGGTCGTCGAGCAGTACTTC.

Note on this clone: A junction boundary mismatches the germline segment, possibly from a read error. This sequence joins TRBV7-7 and TRBJ2-5; possibly TRBD2 for D (6 bases). Looked up from germline, CDR1 is SSHAT and CDR2 is FNYEAQ (reference sequence). This CDR3 comprises 14 residues. CDR3 region: CASSLGGPLETQYF. In DNA, the CDR3 is TGTGCTAGCAGCTTAGGAGGGCCGCTGGAGACCCAGTACTTC.

The chain's CDR3 is CASSLGGYHQPQHF. The CDR3 nucleotides read TGTGCCAGCAGCTTGGGGGGTTACCATCAGCCCCAGCATTTT. This chain joins TRBV5-6 and TRBJ1-5, with D uncertain. The CDR3 runs to 14 residues. Between the trimmed V and J ends, which lost 0 bases and 5 bases, there was a span of 9 bases. Germline CDR1 and CDR2: SGHDT and YYEEEE.

The chain uses TRBV23-1 and TRBJ1-1; 8 bases map to TRBD1. TRBV23-1 is flagged as an ORF with uncertain function. The CDR3 spans 15 residues. The V and J ends lost 3 bases and 5 bases, in that order; junction bases with no gene match: 8. The CDR3 DNA sequence: TGCGCCAGCAGTCAGGGCGGACAGGGTAATACTGAAGCTTTCTTT. The encoded protein is CASSQGGQGNTEAFF.

This clone was seen a handful of times. The chain uses TRBV27 and TRBJ2-7, with 7 positions matching TRBD1. Germline V gene sequence: CDR1 MNHEY, CDR2 SMNVEV (reference sequence). The CDR3 covers 14 residues. V shed 6 bases and J 7 bases; nucleotides not matched to a gene: 12. CDR3 in amino acids: CASRLGGGDGEQYF. The CDR3 coding sequence is TGTGCCAGCAGGCTAGGGGGCGGAGATGGTGAGCAGTACTTC.

The chain carries TRBV2 and TRBJ2-7; 7 bases line up with TRBD2. This CDR3 region has 16 residues. Unmatched junction bases numbered 12, after V lost 7 bases and J lost 0 bases. Germline CDR1 and CDR2: SNHLY and FYNNEI. CDR3 bases: TGTGCCAGCACCGATACACTAGGGAGGGTCTCCTACGAGCAGTACTTC. It encodes CASTDTLGRVSYEQYF.

This chain joins TRBV23-1 and TRBJ1-1; 7 bases match TRBD1. TRBV23-1 is an ORF; its function is uncertain. Trimming at V came to 9 bases and at J to 5 bases, leaving 3 bases not matched to a gene. This CDR3 has 11 amino acids. CDR3 in amino acids: CARTGRTEAFF. CDR3 nucleotide sequence: TGCGCCAGGACAGGGCGGACTGAAGCTTTCTTT.